The 15 T cell receptor beta chains reported below all come from one sample, sequenced in a study of shared clonotypes between healthy human individuals. Only CD45RO-negative cells positively selected for CCR7 counted as naive CD8 cells, so terminally differentiated effector memory CD45RA+ cells were excluded. Profiled with immunoSEQ multiplex PCR; TCRdb holds only in-frame clones, not every one. Of fewer than 700,000 clones listed, roughly 95% are singletons. The sequenced sample consisted of naive CD8+ T cells sorted from blood. Receptors were obtained from a young woman in good health.

This clone showed up just once. The chain is built from TRBV28 and TRBJ2-6; 7 nucleotides agree with TRBD2. Trimming cost V 2 bases and J 4 bases; bases outside gene matches: 8. The CDR3 consists of 17 residues. The germline V gene encodes CDR1 MDHEN and CDR2 SYDVKM. The CDR3 here is CASSLGGRAKGANVLTF. CDR3 bases: TGTGCCAGCAGTTTAGGTGGGAGGGCCAAAGGGGCCAACGTCCTGACTTTC. The complete variable domain, with remaining parts taken from reference TRBV28 and TRBJ2-6, reads DVKVTQSSRYLVKRTGEKVFLECVQDMDHENMFWYRQDPGLGLRLIYFSYDVKMKEKGDIPEGYSVSREKKERFSLILESASTNQTSMYLCASSLGGRAKGANVLTFGAGSRLTVL.

V gene TRBV7-9 combines with J gene TRBJ1-4; 7 bases are shared with TRBD1. V trimming: 5 bases; J trimming: 7 bases; junction bases outside the gene matches: 19. The CDR3 covers 18 residues. CDR1 and CDR2 (germline): SEHNR, FQNEAQ (reference sequence). The CDR3 coding sequence is TGTGCCAGCAGCCCCACCGGGACAGATATTCTAATACGTGAAAAACTGTTTTTT. Amino acids: CASSPTGTDILIREKLFF. Full variable domain (remainder filled in from reference TRBV7-9 and TRBJ1-4): DTGVSQNPRHKITKRGQNVTFRCDPISEHNRLYWYRQTLGQGPEFLTYFQNEAQLEKSRLLSDRFSAERPKGSFSTLEIQRTEQGDSAMYLCASSPTGTDILIREKLFFGSGTQLSVL.

The genes are TRBV28 and TRBJ2-7, with D perhaps TRBD1 (6 bases). CDR1 is MDHEN, CDR2 SYDVKM, per germline. CDR3 length: 17 amino acids. The ends were cut back, 1 base at V and 5 bases at J, with 21 bases in the middle. This chain's CDR3 is CASSLFGVFDRTDEQYF. As DNA, the CDR3 is TGTGCCAGCAGTTTATTCGGAGTCTTTGACAGGACCGACGAGCAGTACTTC.

This clone was detected only once. This chain connects TRBV27 to TRBJ2-7; 7 nucleotides align to TRBD2. V lost 5 bases and J lost 2; bases outside the gene matches: 12. CDR1 is MNHEY and CDR2 is SMNVEV in the germline V gene (reference sequence). The CDR3 has 16 residues. CDR3 protein: CASSLSPSGITYEQYF. The CDR3 DNA follows: TGTGCCAGCAGTCTGTCCCCTAGCGGAATAACCTACGAGCAGTACTTC.

A word on this clone: Different DNA sequences within this sample yield the same CDR3. The rearrangement joins TRBV7-9 to TRBJ1-2; 10 bases agree with TRBD1. Trimming took 4 bases from V and 2 from J; bases not matched to a gene: 4. Germline loops: CDR1 SEHNR, CDR2 FQNEAQ (reference sequence). The CDR3 extends over 15 amino acids. CDR3: CASSSGQGRNYGYTF. CDR3 DNA sequence: TGTGCCAGCAGCTCGGGACAGGGGCGCAACTATGGCTACACCTTC.

The CDR3 DNA sequence: TGTGCCAGCAGACTACCCCAAGAGACCCAGTACTTC. It encodes CASRLPQETQYF. The chain carries TRBV7-8 and TRBJ2-5; D unresolved. Germline V gene lookup returns CDR1 SGHVS and CDR2 FQNEAQ. The germline V and J ends were trimmed by 6 bases and 1 base, with 6 bases remaining between them. This CDR3 is built from 12 residues.

This rearrangement joins TRBV13 to TRBJ1-2; 9 bases agree with TRBD1. The CDR3 loop spans 18 amino acids. Germline CDR1 is PRHDT and CDR2 is FYEKMQ (reference sequence). The V segment lost 5 bases and the J segment 6 bases; nucleotides outside the gene matches: 19. The CDR3 DNA is TGTGCCAGCAGCACGAGCGGGACAGGGTTTCATGGAGCGGATGGCTACACCTTC. This codes for CASSTSGTGFHGADGYTF.

J is TRBJ2-2 and V is TRBV7-7; 9 bases are a match to TRBD2. CDR3 length: 17 amino acids. Germline CDR1 reads SSHAT; CDR2 reads FNYEAQ (reference sequence). Trimming at V came to 2 bases and at J to 4 bases, leaving 8 bases not matched to a gene. The CDR3 DNA follows: TGTGCCAGCAGCTTATCGCCGGGACTAGCTGGCACCGGGGAGCTGTTTTTT. Amino acid sequence: CASSLSPGLAGTGELFF.

The genes are TRBV27 and TRBJ1-1, with a weak D call TRBD1 (5 bases). Per the germline V gene, CDR1 is MNHEY and CDR2 is SMNVEV (reference sequence). Trimming cost V 4 bases and J 6 bases, with 12 bases left between them. The CDR3 length is 13 residues. Here the CDR3 DNA reads TGTGCCAGCAGTTCAGGGACGAGGGCTGAAGCTTTCTTT. Translated, it gives CASSSGTRAEAFF.

V and J are TRBV7-8 and TRBJ1-1; TRBD1 agrees at 7 bases. J gave up 2 bases and V 4 bases, and 10 bases lay outside the gene matches. The CDR3 runs to 16 residues. Per the germline V gene, CDR1 is SGHVS and CDR2 is FQNEAQ. CDR3 loop: CASSSTGRAGNTEAFF. The CDR3 nucleotides are TGTGCCAGCAGCTCGACAGGGAGGGCTGGCAACACTGAAGCTTTCTTT.

This clone appeared a single time. This sequence joins TRBV27 and TRBJ2-5, with 8 bases fitting TRBD1. Germline assignment: CDR1 MNHEY and CDR2 SMNVEV (reference sequence). CDR3 length: 13 residues. V trimming: 4 bases; J trimming: 4 bases; junction bases outside the gene matches: 2. CDR3 coding DNA: TGTGCCAGCAGTTCAGGGGGCGCAGAGACCCAGTACTTC. Its protein is CASSSGGAETQYF.

The V and J genes are TRBV11-1 and TRBJ1-1, with 8 bases lining up with TRBD1. Trimming at V came to 5 bases and at J to 5 bases, leaving 7 bases not matched to a gene. Germline V gene lookup returns CDR1 SGHAT and CDR2 FQDESV (reference sequence). CDR3 size: 14 residues. The CDR3 DNA is TGTGCCAGCAGCGCGAACAGGGGGTGGACTGAAGCTTTCTTT. Its translation: CASSANRGWTEAFF.

The chain joins TRBV7-9 to TRBJ1-2; a weak D match, TRBD1 (5 bases). The CDR3 spans 13 residues. Germline lookup yields CDR1 SEHNR and CDR2 FQNEAQ (reference sequence). Deletions cut 4 bases from V and 5 bases from J, with 11 bases between. CDR3 protein: CASSSAGGYGYTF. CDR3 bases: TGTGCCAGCAGCTCCGCGGGGGGGTATGGCTACACCTTC.

This sequence joins TRBV18 and TRBJ2-1; 8 nucleotides match TRBD2. The CDR3 extends over 16 amino acids. Germline V gene sequence: CDR1 KGHSH, CDR2 LQKENI. With V trimmed by 0 bases and J by 4 bases, 5 bases remained unmatched. The CDR3: CASSPPSLAVYNEQFF. CDR3 nucleotides: TGTGCCAGCTCACCACCGTCACTAGCGGTATACAATGAGCAGTTCTTC.

The genes are TRBV7-6 and TRBJ2-7; 8 nucleotides match TRBD1. The V and J ends lost 5 bases and 2 bases, in that order; junction bases with no gene match: 11. This CDR3 region has 16 residues. Germline assignment: CDR1 SGHVS and CDR2 FNYEAQ. The CDR3 here is CASSPARGQEPYEQYF. The CDR3 nucleotides are TGTGCCAGCAGCCCCGCGAGGGGACAGGAGCCCTACGAGCAGTACTTC.